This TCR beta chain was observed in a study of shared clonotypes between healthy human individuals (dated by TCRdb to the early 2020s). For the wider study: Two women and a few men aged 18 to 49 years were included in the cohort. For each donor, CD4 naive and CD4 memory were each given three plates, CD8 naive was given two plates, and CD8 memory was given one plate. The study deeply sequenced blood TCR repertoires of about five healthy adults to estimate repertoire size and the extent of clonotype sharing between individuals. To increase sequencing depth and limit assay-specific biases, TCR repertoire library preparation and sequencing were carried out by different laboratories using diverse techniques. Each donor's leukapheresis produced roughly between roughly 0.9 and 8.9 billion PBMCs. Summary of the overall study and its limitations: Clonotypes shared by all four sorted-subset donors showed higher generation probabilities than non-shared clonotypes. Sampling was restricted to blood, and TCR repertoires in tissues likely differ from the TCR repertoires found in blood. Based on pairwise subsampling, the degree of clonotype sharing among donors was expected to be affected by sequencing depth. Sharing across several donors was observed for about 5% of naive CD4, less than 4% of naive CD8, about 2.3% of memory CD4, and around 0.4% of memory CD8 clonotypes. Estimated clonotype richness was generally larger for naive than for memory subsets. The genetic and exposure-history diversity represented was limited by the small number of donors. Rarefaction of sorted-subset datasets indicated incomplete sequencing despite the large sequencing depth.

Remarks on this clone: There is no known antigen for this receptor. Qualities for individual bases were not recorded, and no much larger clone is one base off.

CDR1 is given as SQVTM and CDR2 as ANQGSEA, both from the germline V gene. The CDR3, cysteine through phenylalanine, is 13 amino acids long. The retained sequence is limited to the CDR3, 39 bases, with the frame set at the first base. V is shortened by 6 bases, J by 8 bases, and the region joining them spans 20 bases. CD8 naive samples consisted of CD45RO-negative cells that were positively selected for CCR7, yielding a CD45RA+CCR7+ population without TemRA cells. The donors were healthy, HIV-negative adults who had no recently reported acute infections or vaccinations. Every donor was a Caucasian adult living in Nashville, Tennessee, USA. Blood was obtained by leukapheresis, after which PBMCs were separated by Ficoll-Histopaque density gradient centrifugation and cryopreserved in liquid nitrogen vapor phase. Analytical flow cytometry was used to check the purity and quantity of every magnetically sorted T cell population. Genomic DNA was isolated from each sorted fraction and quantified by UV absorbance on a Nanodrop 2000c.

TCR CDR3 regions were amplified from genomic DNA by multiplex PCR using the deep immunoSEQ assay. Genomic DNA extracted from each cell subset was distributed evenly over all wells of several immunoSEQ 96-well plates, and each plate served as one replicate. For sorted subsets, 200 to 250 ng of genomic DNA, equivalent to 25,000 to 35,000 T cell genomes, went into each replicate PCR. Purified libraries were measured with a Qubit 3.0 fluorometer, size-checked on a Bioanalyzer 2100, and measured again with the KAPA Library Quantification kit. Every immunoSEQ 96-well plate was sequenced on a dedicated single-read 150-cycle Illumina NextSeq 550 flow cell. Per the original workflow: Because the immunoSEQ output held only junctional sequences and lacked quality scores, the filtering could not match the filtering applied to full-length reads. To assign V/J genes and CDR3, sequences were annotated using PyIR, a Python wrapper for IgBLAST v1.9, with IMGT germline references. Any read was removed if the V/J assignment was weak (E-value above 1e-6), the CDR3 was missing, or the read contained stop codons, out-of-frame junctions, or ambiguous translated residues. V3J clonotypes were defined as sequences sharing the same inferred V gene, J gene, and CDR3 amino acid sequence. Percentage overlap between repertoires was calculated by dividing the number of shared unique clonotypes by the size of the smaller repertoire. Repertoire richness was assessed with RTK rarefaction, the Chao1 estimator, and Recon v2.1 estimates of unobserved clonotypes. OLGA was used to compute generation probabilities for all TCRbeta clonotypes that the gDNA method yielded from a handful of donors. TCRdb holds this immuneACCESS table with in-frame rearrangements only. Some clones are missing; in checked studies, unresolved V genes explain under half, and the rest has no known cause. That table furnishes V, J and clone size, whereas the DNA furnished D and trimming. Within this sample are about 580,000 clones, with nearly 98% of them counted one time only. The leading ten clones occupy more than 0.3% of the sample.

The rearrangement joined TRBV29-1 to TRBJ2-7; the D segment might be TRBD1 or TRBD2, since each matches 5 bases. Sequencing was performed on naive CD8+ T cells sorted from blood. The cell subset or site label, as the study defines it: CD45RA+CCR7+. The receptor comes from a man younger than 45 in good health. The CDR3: CSVLDGDPLKQYF. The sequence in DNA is TGCAGCGTCCTCGACGGGGACCCCTTAAAGCAGTACTTC.